This T cell receptor beta chain was observed in a study of technical replicates of blood from a handful of donors. Only one count was recorded for this clone. V was trimmed by 3 bases and J by 3 bases, leaving 17 bases between them. Germline V CDR1 and CDR2: SEHNR, FQNEAQ (reference sequence). The CDR3 spans 16 residues. The assay was immunoSEQ multiplex PCR, and TCRdb's table has in-frame clones only and misses some. The sample lists tens of thousands of clones; about 92% were seen once. This TCR was recovered from a human donor in good health. This sequence joins TRBV7-9 and TRBJ1-1; perhaps TRBD1 as D (6 bases). Sequencing was carried out using T cells isolated from PBMCs. The chain's CDR3 is CASSLTGGVKYTEAFF. In DNA form, the CDR3 reads TGTGCCAGCAGCTTGACGGGGGGCGTAAAGTACACTGAAGCTTTCTTT. The entire variable domain, with the rest obtained from reference TRBV7-9 and TRBJ1-1, is as follows: DTGVSQNPRHKITKRGQNVTFRCDPISEHNRLYWYRQTLGQGPEFLTYFQNEAQLEKSRLLSDRFSAERPKGSFSTLEIQRTEQGDSAMYLCASSLTGGVKYTEAFFGQGTRLTVV.